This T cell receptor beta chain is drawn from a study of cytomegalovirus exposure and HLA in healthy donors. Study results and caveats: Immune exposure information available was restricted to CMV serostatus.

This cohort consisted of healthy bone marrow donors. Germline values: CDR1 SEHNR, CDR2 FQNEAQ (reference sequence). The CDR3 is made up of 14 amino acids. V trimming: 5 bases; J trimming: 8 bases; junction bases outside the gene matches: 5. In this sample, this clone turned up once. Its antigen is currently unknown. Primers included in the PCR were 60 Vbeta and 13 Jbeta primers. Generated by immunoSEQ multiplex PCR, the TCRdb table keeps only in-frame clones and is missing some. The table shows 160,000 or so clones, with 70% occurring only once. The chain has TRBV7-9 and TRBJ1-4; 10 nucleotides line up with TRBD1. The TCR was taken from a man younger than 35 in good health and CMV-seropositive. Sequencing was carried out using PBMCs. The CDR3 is CASSPTGGQEKLFF. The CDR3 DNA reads TGTGCCAGCAGCCCGACAGGGGGCCAAGAAAAACTGTTTTTT.